The present T cell receptor (beta chain) was sequenced within a study of human CD8 memory T cell subsets. Study-wide results and caveats: When compared with each other, stem-like memory and precursor exhausted T cell repertoires showed minimal overlap. Measured by normalized Shannon-Wiener diversity, stem-like memory and precursor exhausted T cells were similarly high in diversity, which was not the case for effector memory cells.

Comment on this clonotype: The antigen is not known.

Construction of TCR beta libraries was accomplished by means of UMI-labeled 5' RACE. No DNA is given; TCRdb re-called the 5' RACE reads and lists each CDR3 protein once. The sample data list about 4,900 distinct CDR3 sequences. CDR3 length equals 18 residues. The V gene's germline CDR1 is LNHNV and CDR2 YYDKDF (reference sequence). This receptor was obtained from a human donor in good health. Specimen: CD8+ effector memory T cells (TEM) sorted from PBMCs. Stated subset: effector memory CD8 T cells, CCR7- CD45RO+ CD95+. The chain joins TRBV15 to TRBJ2-4; TCRdb designates TRBD2, a call that cannot be tested without DNA. CDR3 sequence reads: CATSPPGTSGGGLDIQYF.